The following is a T cell receptor (beta chain) sequence with its context. These data belong to a study of blood T cell repertoires in COVID-19. About the research overall: Both acute and convalescent COVID-19 samples were obtained from the United States, Italy and Spain. T cells, B-cell-depleted T cells, or PBMCs provided the cDNA or gDNA that served as material.

Trimming removed 4 bases from V and 2 bases from J, with 12 bases in between. This CDR3 region has 15 residues. CDR1 and CDR2 (germline): SNHLY, FYNNEI. In the study's own analysis: By means of reference gene primer amplification, nucleated cell counts were estimated. TCRdb's copy holds only in-frame clones and misses some; the assay was immunoSEQ multiplex PCR. V and J calls and clone size follow that table, whereas D and trimming were derived from the DNA. The sample includes roughly 140,000 clones, around 85% of them seen just once. The rearrangement links TRBV2 to TRBJ1-5; D gene ambiguous. The sequence was collected from a woman between 65 and 79 years old with acute or convalescent COVID-19. The sample was peripheral blood. The CDR3 sequence is CASSVESLGNQPQHF. CDR3 bases: TGTGCCAGCAGTGTGGAGTCATTGGGCAATCAGCCCCAGCATTTT.